Following are 19 T cell receptor beta chains from one sample sequenced in a study of shared clonotypes between healthy human individuals (dated by TCRdb to about 2020). CD8 naive samples were obtained by positive selection for CCR7 among CD45RO-negative cells, yielding a CD45RA+CCR7+ population from which TemRA cells were excluded. The method behind the library was the immunoSEQ multiplex PCR assay. What TCRdb holds here is the immuneACCESS table cut down to in-frame rearrangements. Part of the clones is not present; checked against another copy, under half of the missing clones reflect an unresolved V gene, and the others are unexplained. The sample data list 700,000 to 950,000 clones, and about 96% of these were observed just once. The ten top clones hold less than 0.25% of the sample. The sample consisted of naive CD8+ T cells sorted from blood. Reading the label with the study, this specimen's cell subset or site is: CD45RA+CCR7+. All receptors derive from a man aged 30 to 39 in good health.

This clone occurred once. This rearrangement joins TRBV19 to TRBJ1-1, with D possibly TRBD1 on 5 matching bases. Trimming removed 9 bases at V and 5 bases at J, with 16 bases between. The CDR3 covers 13 residues. Germline V gene sequence: CDR1 LNHDA, CDR2 SQIVND (reference sequence). This chain's CDR3 is CASAGHWGTEAFF. CDR3 in DNA: TGTGCCAGCGCAGGGCATTGGGGAACTGAAGCTTTCTTT.

The gene calls are TRBV5-4 and TRBJ2-1, with D uncertain. The germline CDR1 and CDR2 sequences are SGHNT and YYREEE (reference sequence). Trimming stripped 0 bases from V and 10 bases from J, with 11 bases between. The CDR3 is 13 residues long. CDR3 sequence: CASSLDWAGEQFF. CDR3 in DNA: TGTGCCAGCAGCTTGGACTGGGCCGGGGAGCAGTTCTTC.

As DNA, the CDR3 is TGTGCCATCAGTGAGGCAGATAATCAGCCCCAGCATTTT. This gives the protein CAISEADNQPQHF. The V call is TRBV10-3, the J call TRBJ1-5; D is uncertain. This CDR3 comprises 13 residues. CDR1 and CDR2 from the germline V gene are ENHRY and SYGVKD. Trimming left V 2 bases short and J 4 bases short, with 6 bases between.

This rearrangement joins TRBV21-1 to TRBJ2-7; TRBD2 reflects the table's D call only, with no check against the DNA. TRBV21-1 is a known pseudogene. CDR3 length equals 14 residues. DNA for the CDR3: TGTGCCAGCAGCAAAAGAGGGCAGTGCTACGAGCAGTACTTC. Translation gives CASSKRGQCYEQYF.

V gene TRBV6-5 combines with J gene TRBJ2-1, with TRBD2 matching over 8 bases. The V and J ends lost 8 bases and 8 bases, in that order; junction bases with no gene match: 5. Looked up from germline, CDR1 is MNHEY and CDR2 is SVGAGI. The CDR3 totals 12 residues. DNA of the CDR3: TGTGCCAGCCGGGGGGGGGACCATGAGCAGTTCTTC. This encodes CASRGGDHEQFF.

This clone was detected only once. The chain joins TRBV4-2 to TRBJ1-2, with a tentative D call TRBD1 (6 bases). CDR1 and CDR2 (germline): LGHNA, YNFKEQ. CDR3 length: 15 amino acids. V lost 0 bases, J lost 2 bases, and 10 bases lay in between. CDR3 sequence reads: CASSQEEQGNYGYTF. The CDR3 DNA follows: TGTGCCAGCAGCCAAGAAGAACAGGGAAACTATGGCTACACCTTC.

The CDR3 reads CASSLTAGGTGELFF. For the CDR3, the DNA is TGTGCCAGCAGCTTAACGGCGGGAGGGACCGGGGAGCTGTTTTTT. The J gene is TRBJ2-2, the V gene TRBV5-6; 9 nucleotides line up with TRBD2. The CDR3 is 15 amino acids. J gave up 5 bases and V 2 bases, and 4 bases lay outside the gene matches. Germline V CDR1 and CDR2: SGHDT, YYEEEE.

This clone turned up a few times. The V gene is TRBV7-3, the J gene TRBJ1-1; D might be TRBD1 (5 bases). Trimming left V 4 bases short and J 11 bases short, with 26 bases between. The CDR3 totals 16 residues. Germline CDR1 is SGHTA and CDR2 is FQGTGA. The CDR3 sequence: CASSWDSEQDPERAFF. In DNA, the CDR3 is TGTGCCAGCAGCTGGGACTCGGAACAGGACCCCGAACGCGCTTTCTTT.

This chain uses TRBV7-9 with TRBJ2-1; the D gene is possibly TRBD2 (5 bases). The CDR3 has 15 amino acids. CDR1 is SEHNR, CDR2 FQNEAQ, per germline (reference sequence). The V gene lost 6 bases and the J gene lost 1 base, with 13 bases spanning the gap. CDR3 region: CASRNQRVSYNEQFF. In DNA, the CDR3 is TGTGCCAGCAGAAATCAGAGGGTTTCCTACAATGAGCAGTTCTTC.

On this clone itself: This may arise from a read error, as a much more abundant clone is one base away. This CDR3 is also generated by other DNA sequences in the sample. V gene TRBV7-9 combines with J gene TRBJ2-7; D call uncertain. The V and J ends lost 3 bases and 1 base respectively, with 4 bases between them. This CDR3 has 12 amino acids. The germline CDR1 and CDR2 sequences are SEHNR and FQNEAQ (reference sequence). CDR3 sequence: CASSLGSYEQYF. As DNA, the CDR3 is TGTGCCAGCAGCTTGGGGTCCTACGAGCAGTACTTC.

The chain combines TRBV19 with TRBJ2-4; 8 bases map to TRBD2. V gave up 3 bases and J gave up 0 bases; unmatched junction bases: 10. The CDR3 totals 18 residues. CDR1 and CDR2 (germline): LNHDA, SQIVND (reference sequence). The CDR3 DNA follows: TGTGCCAGTAGTATGATTAGCGGGATCGCGCTAGCCAAAAACATTCAGTACTTC. Its protein product is CASSMISGIALAKNIQYF. The variable domain in full, with the rest retrieved from reference TRBV19 and TRBJ2-4, is DGGITQSPKYLFRKEGQNVTLSCEQNLNHDAMYWYRQDPGQGLRLIYYSQIVNDFQKGDIAEGYSVSREKKESFPLTVTSAQKNPTAFYLCASSMISGIALAKNIQYFGAGTRLSVL.

V is TRBV11-2 and J is TRBJ2-7; maybe TRBD1 (5 bases). V was clipped by 1 base and J by 3 bases, with 13 bases between them. The V gene's germline CDR1 is SGHAT and CDR2 FQNNGV. The CDR3 has 15 residues. This CDR3 reads CASSLARTTFYEQYF. DNA of the CDR3: TGTGCCAGCAGCTTAGCGCGGACAACATTCTACGAGCAGTACTTC.

The rearrangement joins TRBV11-2 to TRBJ2-7; 8 bases map to TRBD2. Germline V gene data show CDR1 as SGHAT and CDR2 as FQNNGV. Trimming at V came to 4 bases and at J to 3 bases, leaving 5 bases not matched to a gene. CDR3 length: 14 residues. The DNA of the CDR3 is TGTGCCAGCAGCTCCAGAACTAGCGGCTACGAGCAGTACTTC. Translated: CASSSRTSGYEQYF.

A note on this clone: The same CDR3 is also encoded by other DNA sequences in this sample. The rearrangement joins TRBV7-9 to TRBJ2-2, with D tentatively TRBD2 (5 bases). The CDR3 loop spans 12 amino acids. V gave up 9 bases and J gave up 7 bases, with 12 bases separating them. CDR1 is SEHNR and CDR2 is FQNEAQ in the germline V gene (reference sequence). The CDR3 DNA sequence: TGTGCCAGTTCAAGTGCGGGCGGGGAGCTGTTTTTT. As protein: CASSSAGGELFF. Combining the CDR3 with reference TRBV7-9 and TRBJ2-2 gives the whole variable domain DTGVSQNPRHKITKRGQNVTFRCDPISEHNRLYWYRQTLGQGPEFLTYFQNEAQLEKSRLLSDRFSAERPKGSFSTLEIQRTEQGDSAMYLCASSSAGGELFFGEGSRLTVL.

This chain connects TRBV27 to TRBJ2-7; 14 bases align to TRBD2. Looked up from germline, CDR1 is MNHEY and CDR2 is SMNVEV (reference sequence). The CDR3 length is 15 residues. The V segment lost 4 bases and the J segment 3 bases; nucleotides outside the gene matches: 2. The CDR3 DNA reads TGTGCCAGCAGTTCAGGGACTAGCGGGAGCTACGAGCAGTACTTC. It encodes CASSSGTSGSYEQYF.

This rearrangement joins TRBV4-1 to TRBJ1-1; D perhaps matches TRBD1 (6 bases). The CDR3 is 18 residues long. Germline V gene data show CDR1 as MGHRA and CDR2 as YSYEKL. V was clipped by 2 bases and J by 5 bases, with 24 bases between them. CDR3 in amino acids: CASSQNLSPQGGGTEAFF. The CDR3 region has the DNA TGCGCCAGCAGCCAAAATCTCTCCCCACAGGGAGGCGGAACTGAAGCTTTCTTT.

The chain joins TRBV13 to TRBJ1-1; 8 bases align to TRBD1. In germline, CDR1 is PRHDT, CDR2 FYEKMQ (reference sequence). The CDR3 extends over 15 amino acids. After removal of 6 bases from V and 4 bases from J, the junction contained 10 bases not matched to a gene. DNA for the CDR3: TGTGCCAGCAGTCGCCCTGACAGGGGCGGCACTGAAGCTTTCTTT. Amino acids: CASSRPDRGGTEAFF.

The CDR3 sequence: CASSFPAGAGANVLTF. Here the CDR3 DNA reads TGTGCCAGCAGTTTTCCTGCAGGGGCTGGGGCCAACGTCCTGACTTTC. The chain couples TRBV28 to TRBJ2-6; D perhaps matches TRBD1 (6 bases). In germline, CDR1 is MDHEN, CDR2 SYDVKM. This CDR3 has 16 residues. V was pared by 3 bases and J by 2 bases, with 11 bases between.

Written as DNA, the CDR3 is TGTGCCAGCAGCGCCGACAGTATCCCCGGGGCTTTACTGGGTATCAACGAGCAGTACTTC. Protein: CASSADSIPGALLGINEQYF. The chain carries TRBV9 and TRBJ2-7; D possibly uses TRBD1 or TRBD2 (5 bases each). The V end lost 3 bases, the J end lost 5 bases, and 33 bases lay between the germline ends. CDR3 length: 20 amino acids. The germline gives CDR1 SGDLS, CDR2 YYNGEE.